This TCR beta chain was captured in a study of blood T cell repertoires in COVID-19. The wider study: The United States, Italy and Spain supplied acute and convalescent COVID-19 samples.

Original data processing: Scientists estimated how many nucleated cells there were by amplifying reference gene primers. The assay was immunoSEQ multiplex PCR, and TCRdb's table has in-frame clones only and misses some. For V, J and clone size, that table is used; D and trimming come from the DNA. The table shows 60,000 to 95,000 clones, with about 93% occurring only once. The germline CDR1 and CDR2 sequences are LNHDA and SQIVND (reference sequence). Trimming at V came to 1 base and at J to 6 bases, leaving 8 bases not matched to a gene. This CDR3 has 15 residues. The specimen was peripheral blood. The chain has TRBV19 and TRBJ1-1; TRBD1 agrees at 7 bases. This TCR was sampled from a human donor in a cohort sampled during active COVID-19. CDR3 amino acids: CASSIAWTGTAEAFF. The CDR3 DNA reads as TGTGCCAGTAGTATAGCATGGACAGGAACTGCTGAAGCTTTCTTT.